The 15 T cell receptor beta chains below come from one sample, sequenced in a study of cytomegalovirus exposure and HLA in healthy donors. In the PCR, 60 Vbeta and 13 Jbeta primers were used. Assay used: immunoSEQ multiplex PCR; TCRdb lists only in-frame clones, some missing. The data contain about 100,000 clones, 82% of them singletons. Sequenced: PBMCs. All receptors derive from a man aged 30 to 45 in good health and CMV-seropositive.

Only a few counts were recorded for this clone. CDR3 nucleotides: TGTGCCAGCAGCTTGGATGGCAGGCAAGCTTTCTTT. Translating it yields CASSLDGRQAFF. The J gene is TRBJ1-1, the V gene TRBV5-8, with D unresolved. The CDR3 runs to 12 residues. With 0 bases removed from V and 9 bases from J, the gap between germline ends came to 9 bases. Germline V lookup: CDR1 SGHTS, CDR2 YDEGEE. The whole variable domain, remainder taken from reference TRBV5-8 and TRBJ1-1, is EAGVTQSPTHLIKTRGQQATLRCSPISGHTSVYWYQQALGLGLQFLLWYDEGEERNRGNFPPRFSGRQFPNYSSELNVNALELEDSALYLCASSLDGRQAFFGQGTRLTVV.

The rearrangement links TRBV5-1 to TRBJ2-2; 9 bases agree with TRBD1. Germline V lookup: CDR1 SGHRS, CDR2 YFSETQ. The CDR3 sequence is 16 residues long. Losses at the gene ends were 4 bases for V and 6 bases for J; bases not matched to a gene: 10. The CDR3 DNA is TGCGCCAGCAGCAGATCCGGGACAGGGCGTGCCGGGGAGCTGTTTTTT. Its translation is CASSRSGTGRAGELFF.

This clone has more than one count but fewer than ten. The rearrangement links TRBV7-3 to TRBJ2-3, with 7 bases lining up with TRBD2. Germline CDR1 SGHTA, CDR2 FQGTGA. V lost 2 bases to trimming and J lost 6 bases; unmatched junction nucleotides: 5. CDR3 length: 14 residues. The CDR3 loop reads CASSLQAGPDTQYF. The CDR3 region has the DNA TGTGCCAGCAGCTTACAAGCGGGGCCCGATACGCAGTATTTT.

This clone was recorded once. The chain couples TRBV6-5 to TRBJ2-7; TRBD1 aligns across 9 bases. The germline V gene has CDR1 MNHEY and CDR2 SVGAGI. CDR3 length equals 15 residues. Losses at the gene ends were 5 bases for V and 4 bases for J; bases not matched to a gene: 9. The CDR3 loop reads CASSPKTGGYYEQYF. The DNA for the CDR3 is TGTGCCAGCAGTCCGAAGACAGGGGGTTATTACGAGCAGTACTTC.

The chain combines TRBV7-9 with TRBJ2-3; D might be TRBD1 (5 bases). From germline, CDR1 is SEHNR and CDR2 FQNEAQ (reference sequence). Trimming took off 5 bases at V and 4 bases at J, with 16 bases between the two ends. CDR3 length: 15 residues. As DNA, the CDR3 is TGTGCCAGCAGCACGACAGACACCGGCGCAGATACGCAGTATTTT. Translated: CASSTTDTGADTQYF.

CDR3 nucleotide sequence: TGTGCCAGCAGCGCCAGGGGAGCCGACACCGGGGAGCTGTTTTTT. It codes for CASSARGADTGELFF. The chain couples TRBV6-4 to TRBJ2-2, with TRBD1 as a possible D gene (6 bases). Germline V gene lookup returns CDR1 MRHNA and CDR2 SNTAGT. The CDR3 is 15 residues long. The V gene lost 6 bases and the J gene lost 3 bases, with 14 bases spanning the gap.

This chain links TRBV19 with TRBJ1-5; D remains unclear. The V and J ends lost 5 bases and 4 bases respectively, with 15 bases between them. The CDR3 is 15 residues long. The V gene's germline CDR1 is LNHDA and CDR2 SQIVND (reference sequence). The CDR3 DNA follows: TGTGCCAGTAGTCCTTATTTTGGGAGGAATCAGCCCCAGCATTTT. This codes for CASSPYFGRNQPQHF.

This clone was seen more than once but under ten times. V gene TRBV27 combines with J gene TRBJ2-7; TRBD2 matches at 8 bases. The CDR3 extends over 17 amino acids. Trimming took 5 bases from V and 7 from J; bases not matched to a gene: 19. Germline-derived CDR1 and CDR2 are MNHEY and SMNVEV (reference sequence). The CDR3, as DNA: TGTGCCAGCAGTCAAAAGCCCCGGGCGGGGGGCCCCGAAGAGCAGTACTTC. This translates into CASSQKPRAGGPEEQYF.

The chain employs TRBV5-4 and TRBJ2-7, with no clear D. This CDR3 region has 14 residues. V lost 5 bases and J 3 bases, leaving 15 bases between the germline ends. CDR1 SGHNT and CDR2 YYREEE come from the germline V gene (reference sequence). CDR3 sequence (DNA): TGTGCCAGCAGTGGAGACCTCTCCTTCTACGAGCAGTACTTC. It translates to CASSGDLSFYEQYF.

The gene calls are TRBV27 and TRBJ2-7; 10 bases line up with TRBD1. Germline V gene lookup returns CDR1 MNHEY and CDR2 SMNVEV (reference sequence). The CDR3 totals 13 residues. The J segment lost 6 bases and the V segment lost 3 bases, leaving 2 bases of the junction unmatched. CDR3 nucleotide sequence: TGTGCCAGCAGTTTTGGGGACAGGGGCGAGCAGTACTTC. Amino acids: CASSFGDRGEQYF.

V is TRBV9 and J is TRBJ1-1; D may be TRBD1 (6 bases). Per the germline V gene, CDR1 is SGDLS and CDR2 is YYNGEE. The CDR3 totals 15 residues. Trimming left V 3 bases short and J 0 bases short, with 12 bases between. The CDR3 nucleotides are TGTGCCAGCAGCGGCTCACAGGGAGTGAACACTGAAGCTTTCTTT. Its protein product is CASSGSQGVNTEAFF.

V gene TRBV7-8 combines with J gene TRBJ2-5; a possible D gene is TRBD1 (6 bases). V lost 5 bases and J lost 3, with 7 bases in between. This CDR3 region has 12 residues. Germline loops: CDR1 SGHVS, CDR2 FQNEAQ. Written as DNA, the CDR3 is TGTGCCAGCAGCCGGACAGAAGAGACCCAGTACTTC. This encodes CASSRTEETQYF.

This rearrangement joins TRBV18 to TRBJ1-3; 7 bases align to TRBD1. The trim removed 2 bases at V and 6 bases at J, leaving 7 bases unmatched. The CDR3 covers 15 residues. Germline V gene sequence: CDR1 KGHSH, CDR2 LQKENI. CDR3 region: CASSPTGARVNTIYF. In nucleotides, the CDR3 is TGTGCCAGCTCACCAACAGGGGCGCGTGTAAACACCATATATTTT.

Comments on this clone: The sample has other DNA sequences that encode this CDR3 too. The chain has TRBV2 and TRBJ2-7; tentatively, D is TRBD1 (5 bases). The germline CDR1 and CDR2 sequences are SNHLY and FYNNEI. V shed 4 bases and J shed 1 base, with 5 bases lying between them. There are 12 residues in the CDR3. The chain's CDR3 is CASSGQSYEQYF. The CDR3 DNA sequence: TGTGCCAGCAGTGGACAGTCCTACGAGCAGTACTTC.

About this clone itself: One junction end does not reproduce the germline sequence, and a read error may be involved. The gene calls are TRBV7-9 and TRBJ1-6; D not resolved. The germline CDR1 and CDR2 sequences are SEHNR and FQNEAQ (reference sequence). This CDR3 has 16 residues. Written as DNA, the CDR3 is TGTTCCAGCTACCCCGACGGAGATCTCTATAATTCACCCCTCCACTTT. This translates into CSSYPDGDLYNSPLHF. The full variable domain, in which reference TRBV7-9 and TRBJ1-6 provide the parts outside the CDR3, is DTGVSQNPRHKITKRGQNVTFRCDPISEHNRLYWYRQTLGQGPEFLTYFQNEAQLEKSRLLSDRFSAERPKGSFSTLEIQRTEQGDSAMYLCSSYPDGDLYNSPLHFGNGTRLTVT.